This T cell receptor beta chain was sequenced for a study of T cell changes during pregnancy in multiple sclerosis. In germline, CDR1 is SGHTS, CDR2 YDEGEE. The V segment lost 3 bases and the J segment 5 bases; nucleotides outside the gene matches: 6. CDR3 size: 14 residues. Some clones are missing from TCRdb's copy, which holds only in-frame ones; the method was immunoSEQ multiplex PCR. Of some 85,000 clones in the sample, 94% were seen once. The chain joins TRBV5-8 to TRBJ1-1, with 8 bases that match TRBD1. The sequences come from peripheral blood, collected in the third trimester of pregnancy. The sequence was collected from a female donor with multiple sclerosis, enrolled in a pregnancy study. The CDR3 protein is CASSSGQVRTEAFF. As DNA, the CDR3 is TGTGCCAGCAGCTCGGGACAGGTGCGGACTGAAGCTTTCTTT.